These 7 T cell receptor beta chains were all obtained from the same sample, sequenced in a study of T cell clones after liver transplantation. Sequencing used immunoSEQ multiplex PCR; TCRdb keeps in-frame clones, though not all of them. The table has tens of thousands of clones, over 80% seen once. The source material was CD4+ T cells from blood, sampled approximately 3.5 years after liver transplant. The receptors stem from a human patient who received a liver transplant. The graft donor may have contributed some T cells.

This clone was counted between two and nine times. J is TRBJ1-2 and V is TRBV19; 8 nucleotides align to TRBD1. CDR1 is LNHDA and CDR2 is SQIVND in the germline V gene (reference sequence). V lost 3 bases and J lost 0; bases outside the gene matches: 3. The CDR3 spans 15 residues. CDR3: CASSITGGTNYGYTF. DNA for the CDR3: TGTGCCAGTAGTATTACAGGGGGAACTAACTATGGCTACACCTTC.

The chain's CDR3 is CASSPARGSYEQYF. Written as DNA, the CDR3 is TGTGCCAGCTCACCGGCCAGGGGCTCCTACGAGCAGTACTTC. The rearrangement joins TRBV18 to TRBJ2-7, with D possibly matching TRBD1 (6 bases). V dropped 3 bases and J dropped 0 bases, with 9 bases sitting between them. The CDR3 is 14 residues long. Germline loops: CDR1 KGHSH, CDR2 LQKENI.

The chain links TRBV7-2 to TRBJ2-1; D not certain. Germline-derived CDR1 and CDR2 are SGHTA and FQGNSA. Trimming cost V 3 bases and J 5 bases, with 8 bases left between them. The CDR3 has 13 amino acids. The CDR3 region has the DNA TGTGCCAGCAGCTTCACAGTGAACAATGAGCAGTTCTTC. Protein product: CASSFTVNNEQFF.

V usage is TRBV6-5 and J usage is TRBJ2-1; a possible D gene is TRBD1 (6 bases). The V end was cut by 8 bases, the J end by 7 bases, with 18 bases between. From germline, CDR1 is MNHEY and CDR2 SVGAGI. The CDR3 is 14 residues long. The CDR3 nucleotides read TGTGCCAGCCGGTCTGGACAGCAAGGGAATGAGCAGTTCTTC. Protein sequence: CASRSGQQGNEQFF.

DNA of the CDR3: TGTGCCAGCAGTTTAAAACAACCGCGCACAGATACGCAGTATTTT. Translation: CASSLKQPRTDTQYF. V and J are TRBV27 and TRBJ2-3, with D unresolved. This CDR3 contains 15 residues. The germline V gene has CDR1 MNHEY and CDR2 SMNVEV (reference sequence). Trimming removed 2 bases from V and 1 base from J, with 10 bases in between.

The V call is TRBV28, the J call TRBJ2-3; TRBD2 matches at 7 bases. The CDR3 runs to 15 residues. The V segment lost 8 bases and the J segment 3 bases; nucleotides outside the gene matches: 11. The germline gives CDR1 MDHEN, CDR2 SYDVKM. In DNA form, the CDR3 reads TGTGCCAGCTCCCATGGGGGGGTCAATACAGATACGCAGTATTTT. It codes for CASSHGGVNTDTQYF.

This clone was observed a single time. The chain links TRBV10-3 to TRBJ2-5; tentative D call: TRBD1 (6 bases). The CDR3 loop spans 13 amino acids. CDR1 and CDR2 (germline): ENHRY, SYGVKD. V was clipped by 3 bases and J by 5 bases, with 10 bases between them. The CDR3 loop is CAISDQGRETQYF. In DNA, the CDR3 is TGTGCCATCAGTGATCAGGGGCGGGAGACCCAGTACTTC.